This T cell receptor beta chain was obtained from a study of cytomegalovirus exposure and HLA in healthy donors. As regards this clone: Its antigen is undetermined.

At sampling all donors were nominally healthy, likely with unrecorded immune exposures. 60 Vbeta and 13 Jbeta primers were used in PCR. Here immunoSEQ multiplex PCR was the method, and the copy in TCRdb shows in-frame clones only, minus some. The table records roughly 140,000 clones, roughly 70% of them present only once. Regarding the study as a whole: TCR beta chains numbering some 160 were designated cytomegalovirus-associated. The presence/absence work took it that sequencing depth was about the same across donors. Earlier results showed most TCR beta V segments being productive about 90% or about 30% of the time.

Sequencing was performed on PBMCs. The origin of this receptor is a woman between 35 and 50 years old in good health and CMV-seronegative.

The CDR3, as DNA: TGCAGCGCGTGGACTGCCTACGAGCAGTACTTC. This encodes CSAWTAYEQYF. The rearrangement joins TRBV29-1 to TRBJ2-7; TRBD2 might be the D (5 bases). This CDR3 is built from 11 residues. Trimming cost V 7 bases and J 2 bases, with 9 bases left between them. Germline V CDR1 and CDR2: SQVTM, ANQGSEA.